This T cell receptor (beta chain) was captured in a study of shared clonotypes between healthy human individuals. Study summary: CD8 memory received one plate per donor, CD8 naive two, CD4 memory three and CD4 naive three.

The repertoire was sequenced with immunoSEQ multiplex PCR; TCRdb's copy has only in-frame clones and lacks some. Of 400,000 or so clones detected, 90% to 97% appear once; the ten largest clones hold less than 0.35%. The count of this clone is one. The germline CDR1 and CDR2 sequences are SGHRS and YFSETQ. V was trimmed by 2 bases and J by 0 bases, leaving 10 bases between them. This CDR3 has 15 residues. This sequence joins TRBV5-1 and TRBJ2-3; D perhaps matches TRBD2 (5 bases). What was sequenced was memory CD8+ T cells sorted from blood. As for subset: CD45RO+ cells pooled with CCR7-negative TemRA cells. The origin of this receptor is a man aged 25-45 years in good health. CDR3 sequence: CASSLIAPSTDTQYF. The DNA of the CDR3 is TGCGCCAGCAGCTTAATAGCGCCTAGCACAGATACGCAGTATTTT.